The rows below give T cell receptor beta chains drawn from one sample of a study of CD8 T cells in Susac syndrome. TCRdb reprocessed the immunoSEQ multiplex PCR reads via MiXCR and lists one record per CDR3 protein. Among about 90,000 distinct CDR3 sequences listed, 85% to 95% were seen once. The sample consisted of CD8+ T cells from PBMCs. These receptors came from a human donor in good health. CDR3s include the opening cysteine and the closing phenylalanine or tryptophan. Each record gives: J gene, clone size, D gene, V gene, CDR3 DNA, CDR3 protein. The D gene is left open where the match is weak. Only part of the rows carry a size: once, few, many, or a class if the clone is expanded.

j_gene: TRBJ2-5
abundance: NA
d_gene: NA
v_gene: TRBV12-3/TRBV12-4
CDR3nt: TGTGCCAGCAGCAGGATCCTGGGAGAGACCCAGTACTTC
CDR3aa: CASSRILGETQYF

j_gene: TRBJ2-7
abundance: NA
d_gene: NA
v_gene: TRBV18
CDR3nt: TGTGCCAGCTCATCGAACCCCGGGACGGCGAACTCCTACGAGCAGTACTTC
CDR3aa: CASSSNPGTANSYEQYF

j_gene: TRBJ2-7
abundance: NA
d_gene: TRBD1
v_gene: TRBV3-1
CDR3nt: TGTGCCAGCAGCCAAGCCCTTCGTGAGGGGGCCCCCCCTTACGAGCAGTACTTC
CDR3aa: CASSQALREGAPPYEQYF

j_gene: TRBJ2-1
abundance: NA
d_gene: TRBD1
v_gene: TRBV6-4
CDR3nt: TGTGCCAGCAGTGCTGGGACAGGAGACTACAATGAGCAGTTCTTC
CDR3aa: CASSAGTGDYNEQFF

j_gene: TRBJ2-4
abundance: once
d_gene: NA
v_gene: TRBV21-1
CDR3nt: TGTGCCAGCAGCAAAGCGCTCAGGGCCAAAAACATTCAGTACTTC
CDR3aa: CASSKALRAKNIQYF

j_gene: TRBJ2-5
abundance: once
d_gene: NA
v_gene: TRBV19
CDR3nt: TGTGCCAGCCCAGACACACTCCTACGGGAGACCCAGTACTTC
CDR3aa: CASPDTLLRETQYF

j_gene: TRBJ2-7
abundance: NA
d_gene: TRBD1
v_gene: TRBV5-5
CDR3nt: TGTGCCAGCAGACCCGGGACAGACTACGAGCAGTACTTC
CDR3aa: CASRPGTDYEQYF

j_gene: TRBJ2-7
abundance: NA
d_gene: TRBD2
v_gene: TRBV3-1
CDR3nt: TGTGCCAGCAGCCAAGAAGCCAGCGGGACCTACTACGAGCAGTACTTC
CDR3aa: CASSQEASGTYYEQYF

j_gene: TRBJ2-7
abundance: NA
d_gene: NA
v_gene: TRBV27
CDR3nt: TGTGCCAGCAGTCCTAACCCTCTCTACGAGCAGTACTTC
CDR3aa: CASSPNPLYEQYF

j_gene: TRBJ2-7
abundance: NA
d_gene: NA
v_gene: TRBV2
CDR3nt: TGTGCCAGCAGTAACCAGCTTACGGGGGATTTTTACGAGCAGTACTTC
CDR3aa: CASSNQLTGDFYEQYF

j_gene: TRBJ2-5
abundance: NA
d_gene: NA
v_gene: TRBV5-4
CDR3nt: TGTGCCAGCAGCTTTAAGGGTCGACAGATCCAGCAAGAGACCCAGTACTTC
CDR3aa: CASSFKGRQIQQETQYF

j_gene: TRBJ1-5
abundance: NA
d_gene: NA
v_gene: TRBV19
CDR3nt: TGTGCCAGTAGTATCCCGGGGAATCAGCCCCAGCATTTT
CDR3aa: CASSIPGNQPQHF

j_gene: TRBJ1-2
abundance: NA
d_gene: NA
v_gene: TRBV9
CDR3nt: TGTGCCAGCAGCGTTTTCCTCGGGCCGCTTTCCTATGGCTACACCTTC
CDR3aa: CASSVFLGPLSYGYTF

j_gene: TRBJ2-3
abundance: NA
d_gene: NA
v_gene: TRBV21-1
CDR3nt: TGTGCCAGCACCCATAGGACTAGCGGGGCAGATACGCAGTATTTT
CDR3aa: CASTHRTSGADTQYF

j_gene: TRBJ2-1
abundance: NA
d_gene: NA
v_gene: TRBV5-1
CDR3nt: TGCGCCAGCAGCTTGGCTTTAAGCAGCCCTTACAATGAGCAGTTCTTC
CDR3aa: CASSLALSSPYNEQFF

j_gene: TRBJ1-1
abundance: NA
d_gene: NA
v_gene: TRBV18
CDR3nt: TGTGCCAGCTCTCCTGGCAGGGGCACTGAAGCTTTCTTT
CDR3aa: CASSPGRGTEAFF

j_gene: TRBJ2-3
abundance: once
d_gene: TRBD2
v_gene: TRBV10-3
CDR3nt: TGTGCCATCAGTGAGTCGAAGGCTAGCGGACGCACAGATACGCAGTATTTT
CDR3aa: CAISESKASGRTDTQYF

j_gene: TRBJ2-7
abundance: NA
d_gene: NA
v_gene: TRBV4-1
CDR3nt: TGCGCCAGCAGCCAAGGGGGGCAGCGAAGCCTGTACGAGCAGTACTTC
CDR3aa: CASSQGGQRSLYEQYF

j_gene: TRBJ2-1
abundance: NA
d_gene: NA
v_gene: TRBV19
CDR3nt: TGTGCCAGTAGTATAGGGGTTGGGGGGCTCAATGAGCAGTTCTTC
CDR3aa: CASSIGVGGLNEQFF

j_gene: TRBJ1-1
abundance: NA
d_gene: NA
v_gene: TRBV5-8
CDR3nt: TGTGCCAGCAGCTTGGTGGGTGATATGAACACTGAAGCTTTCTTT
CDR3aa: CASSLVGDMNTEAFF